Each of the 22 T cell receptor beta chains below was sequenced from the same sample in a study (TCRdb year 2016). Preparation of the library involved RT-PCR. Sequencing was performed on an Illumina MiSeq. TCRdb redid the processing of the public reads, applying fastp at Q25 and MiXCR, and retained in-frame beta chains. Rows with a matching CDR3 protein are joined into one entry that keeps the most common DNA and genes. The sample includes 650,000 to 800,000 distinct CDR3 sequences, with 13% to 15% observed a single time. The biggest ten clones account for about 3.9% of the sample. Sequenced: memory CD4+ T cells from blood. The source of these receptors is a female donor in good health, serving as a healthy control.

This clonotype was seen a few times. The chain carries TRBV2 and TRBJ2-2; 7 bases agree with TRBD1. The V gene end was trimmed by 5 bases and the J gene end by 7 bases; junction bases not matched to a gene: 10. This CDR3 region has 15 residues. Germline CDR1 and CDR2: SNHLY and FYNNEI. Here the CDR3 reads CASSIRQTGIGELFF. The DNA for the CDR3 is TGTGCCAGCAGTATACGACAGACAGGGATCGGGGAGCTGTTTTTT.

This clonotype was counted a few times. The chain combines TRBV7-2 with TRBJ2-3, with D perhaps TRBD1 (6 bases). CDR1 and CDR2 (germline): SGHTA, FQGNSA. The CDR3 extends over 14 amino acids. The V and J ends lost 4 bases and 3 bases respectively, with 11 bases between them. The CDR3 sequence is CASSSQGQTDTQYF. The DNA for the CDR3 is TGTGCCAGCAGCTCTCAAGGACAGACAGATACGCAGTATTTT.

This sequence joins TRBV11-2 and TRBJ2-5; tentatively, D is TRBD1 (6 bases). The CDR3 is 14 residues long. Trimming cost V 5 bases and J 3 bases, with 13 bases left between them. Germline V CDR1 and CDR2: SGHAT, FQNNGV. The CDR3 DNA sequence: TGTGCCAGCAGCCCACAGGGAGCCAAAGAGACCCAGTACTTC. This translates into CASSPQGAKETQYF.

This rearrangement joins TRBV3-1 to TRBJ2-4; D call uncertain. The CDR3 runs 13 residues. Trimming stripped 1 base from V and 10 bases from J, with 11 bases between. CDR1 and CDR2 from the germline V gene are LGHDT and YNNKEL (reference sequence). The CDR3 nucleotides are TGTGCCAGCAGCCAAGGCCAAAGCTGGATTCAGTACTTC. It codes for CASSQGQSWIQYF.

This clonotype was counted a few times. The rearrangement uses TRBV9 and TRBJ2-7, with 7 nucleotides matching TRBD1. CDR1 SGDLS and CDR2 YYNGEE come from the germline V gene. Trimming at V came to 0 bases and at J to 1 base, leaving 4 bases not matched to a gene. This CDR3 comprises 15 residues. CDR3 loop: CASSVGQGNSYEQYF. CDR3 coding DNA: TGTGCCAGCAGCGTAGGACAGGGAAATTCCTACGAGCAGTACTTC. The whole variable domain, remainder taken from reference TRBV9 and TRBJ2-7, is DSGVTQTPKHLITATGQRVTLRCSPRSGDLSVYWYQQSLDQGLQFLIQYYNGEERAKGNILERFSAQQFPDLHSELNLSSLELGDSALYFCASSVGQGNSYEQYFGPGTRLTVT.

This clonotype was seen repeatedly, ten times or more. At one boundary the junction diverges from the germline segment, which might be a read error. V and J are TRBV4-3 and TRBJ2-5; TRBD2 might be the D (6 bases). The CDR3 is 13 amino acids. CDR1 is LGHNA, CDR2 YSLEER, per germline. The DNA of the CDR3 is TGTGCCAGCAGTCAAGCGGGCGGAGAGACCCAGTACTTC. Protein sequence: CASSQAGGETQYF.

The chain recombines TRBV2 with TRBJ1-5; D gene uncertain. V was pared by 7 bases and J by 6 bases, with 16 bases between. This CDR3 has 14 residues. Germline V gives CDR1 SNHLY, CDR2 FYNNEI. For the CDR3, the DNA is TGTGCCAGCACGTCGGGCACCAGCGGTCAGCCCCAGCATTTT. Amino acid sequence: CASTSGTSGQPQHF.

The CDR3 is CAISDSTVSYGYTF. CDR3 DNA sequence: TGTGCCATCAGTGACTCGACAGTATCCTATGGCTACACCTTC. The chain is built from TRBV10-3 and TRBJ1-2, with D maybe TRBD1 (5 bases). This CDR3 contains 14 residues. From germline, CDR1 is ENHRY and CDR2 SYGVKD. Trimming removed 3 bases at V and 4 bases at J, with 12 bases between.

The rearrangement joins TRBV12-3 or TRBV12-4 to TRBJ2-6; 7 nucleotides match TRBD1. V was pared by 7 bases and J by 0 bases, with 9 bases of the junction left unmatched. The CDR3 extends over 17 amino acids. CDR3 nucleotide sequence: TGTGCCAGCAACGACTGGACAGGAGGCTCTGGGGCCAACGTCCTGACTTTC. This codes for CASNDWTGGSGANVLTF.

V usage is TRBV20-1 and J usage is TRBJ2-1, with a possible D match to TRBD2 (6 bases). The CDR3 covers 16 residues. Germline CDR1 DFQATT, CDR2 SNEGSKA (reference sequence). The ends were cut back, 5 bases at V and 0 bases at J, with 17 bases in the middle. CDR3 in amino acids: CSAPVLAELSYNEQFF. DNA of the CDR3: TGCAGTGCTCCAGTTTTAGCGGAACTCTCCTACAATGAGCAGTTCTTC.

This clonotype was observed a handful of times. The chain couples TRBV3-1 to TRBJ2-7, with TRBD2 as a possible D gene (5 bases). The CDR3 runs 14 residues. Trimming stripped 1 base from V and 0 bases from J, with 7 bases between. Germline V gene lookup returns CDR1 LGHDT and CDR2 YNNKEL (reference sequence). The CDR3 DNA follows: TGTGCCAGCAGCCAAGGGGAGAGCTCCTACGAGCAGTACTTC. Its protein product is CASSQGESSYEQYF.

This clonotype has ten or more counts. DNA for the CDR3: TGCAGTGCTAGAGGATCCGATACGCAGTATTTT. It yields the protein CSARGSDTQYF. This chain connects TRBV20-1 to TRBJ2-3; D unresolved. Germline V gene data show CDR1 as DFQATT and CDR2 as SNEGSKA (reference sequence). V lost 1 base, J lost 6 bases, and 5 bases lay in between. CDR3 length: 11 residues.

Concerning this clonotype: One junction end does not reproduce the germline sequence, and a read error may be involved. The chain combines TRBV6-1 with TRBJ2-1; D is unclear. CDR3 length: 16 amino acids. Germline loops: CDR1 MNHNS, CDR2 SASEGT. CDR3 bases: TGTGTCAGCAGGTCCTTCGGGCGTGGATCCTACAATGAGCAGTTCTTC. Amino acid sequence: CVSRSFGRGSYNEQFF.

This clonotype was seen at least ten times. This chain's CDR3 is CASSRYSYEQYF. The CDR3 nucleotides are TGTGCCAGCAGTCGATACTCCTACGAGCAGTACTTC. The chain recombines TRBV12-3 or TRBV12-4 with TRBJ2-7, with D unresolved. V shed 5 bases and J shed 0 bases, with 5 bases lying between them. The CDR3 loop spans 12 amino acids.

This clonotype was seen a few times. The V call is TRBV20-1, the J call TRBJ1-5; no clear D gene. Looked up from germline, CDR1 is DFQATT and CDR2 is SNEGSKA (reference sequence). CDR3 length: 14 amino acids. V was pared by 6 bases and J by 0 bases, with 12 bases between. Written as DNA, the CDR3 is TGCAGTGCCCACGGGCAGTATAGCAATCAGCCCCAGCATTTT. Its translation: CSAHGQYSNQPQHF.

This clonotype was found many times. The chain is built from TRBV6-2 or TRBV6-3 and TRBJ2-7; 14 nucleotides line up with TRBD2. This CDR3 has 16 amino acids. The germline V gene encodes CDR1 MNHEY and CDR2 SVGEGT. With 4 bases clipped from V and 2 bases from J, the junction kept 4 bases outside the gene matches. The CDR3 loop reads CASSWGLAGDPYEQYF. The DNA of the CDR3 is TGTGCCAGCAGTTGGGGACTAGCGGGAGACCCCTACGAGCAGTACTTC.

This clonotype has more than one count but fewer than ten. The rearrangement joins TRBV5-6 to TRBJ1-4; D gene uncertain. Trimming took off 0 bases at V and 5 bases at J, with 8 bases between the two ends. There are 14 residues in the CDR3. CDR1 and CDR2 (germline): SGHDT, YYEEEE. CDR3 sequence reads: CASSLGAANEKLFF. DNA of the CDR3: TGTGCCAGCAGCTTGGGGGCTGCAAATGAAAAACTGTTTTTT.

This clonotype showed up just a few times. The V and J genes are TRBV5-1 and TRBJ1-4; D perhaps matches TRBD1 (5 bases). The V gene's germline CDR1 is SGHRS and CDR2 YFSETQ. This CDR3 is 13 amino acids long. The V end lost 4 bases, the J end lost 6 bases, and 10 bases lay between the germline ends. The CDR3 protein is CASSRGTDEKLFF. The CDR3 coding sequence is TGCGCCAGCAGCCGGGGGACGGATGAAAAACTGTTTTTT.

This clonotype was seen more than once but under ten times. The chain is built from TRBV28 and TRBJ1-5; 7 nucleotides match TRBD1. Per germline, CDR1 MDHEN and CDR2 SYDVKM. The CDR3 consists of 16 residues. J was trimmed by 4 bases and V by 4 bases; bases with no gene match: 10. The CDR3 nucleotides read TGTGCCAGCAGTTGGTCGAAGGGGGCGGTAAATCAGCCCCAGCATTTT. Its protein product is CASSWSKGAVNQPQHF.

This clonotype has ten or more counts. This rearrangement joins TRBV30 to TRBJ2-5; the D gene is possibly TRBD2 (5 bases). V lost 1 base and J 7 bases, leaving 7 bases between the germline ends. Germline CDR1 is GTSNPN and CDR2 is SVGIG (reference sequence). This CDR3 spans 11 amino acids. CDR3 region: CAWSATRTQYF. DNA of the CDR3: TGTGCCTGGAGTGCCACTAGGACCCAGTACTTC. Together with reference TRBV30 and TRBJ2-5, the CDR3 gives the full variable domain: SQTIHQWPATLVQPVGSPLSLECTVEGTSNPNLYWYRQAAGRGLQLLFYSVGIGQISSEVPQNLSASRPQDRQFILSSKKLLLSDSGFYLCAWSATRTQYFGPGTRLLVL.

A few counts support this clonotype. This sequence joins TRBV7-6 and TRBJ2-7; tentative D call: TRBD1 (5 bases). This CDR3 contains 14 residues. In germline, CDR1 is SGHVS, CDR2 FNYEAQ. Trimming removed 0 bases from V and 3 bases from J, with 9 bases in between. CDR3 in amino acids: CASSLARQGYEQYF. CDR3 coding DNA: TGTGCCAGCAGCTTAGCGCGCCAGGGCTACGAGCAGTACTTC.

This clonotype was counted ten times or more. The CDR3 nucleotides read TGTGCCAGCAGGATATCCAGGGTCACCGGGGAGCTGTTTTTT. Amino acids: CASRISRVTGELFF. The chain joins TRBV12-3 or TRBV12-4 to TRBJ2-2; D may be TRBD1 (5 bases). This CDR3 has 14 amino acids. Trimming left V 6 bases short and J 4 bases short, with 12 bases between.